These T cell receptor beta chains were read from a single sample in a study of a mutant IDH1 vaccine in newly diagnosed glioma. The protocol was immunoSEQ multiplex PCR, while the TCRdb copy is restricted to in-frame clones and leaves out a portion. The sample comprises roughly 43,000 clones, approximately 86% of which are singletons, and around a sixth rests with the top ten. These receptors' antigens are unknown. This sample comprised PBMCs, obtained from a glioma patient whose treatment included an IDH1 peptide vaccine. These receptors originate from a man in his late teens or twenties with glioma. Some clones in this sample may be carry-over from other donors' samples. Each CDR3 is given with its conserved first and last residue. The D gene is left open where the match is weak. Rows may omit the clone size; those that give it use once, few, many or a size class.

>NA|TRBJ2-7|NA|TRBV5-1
TGCGCCAGCAGCTTGGGTCCAGGGGAGTACGAGCAGTACTTC
CASSLGPGEYEQYF
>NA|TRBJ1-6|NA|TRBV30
TGTGCCTGGAGTGTAATGCGTCCAGCTCGGCATTCACCCCTCCACTTT
CAWSVMRPARHSPLHF
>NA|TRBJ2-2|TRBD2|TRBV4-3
TGCGCCAGCAGCTCATTTAGCGGGAGGGATTCCGGGGAGCTGTTTTTT
CASSSFSGRDSGELFF
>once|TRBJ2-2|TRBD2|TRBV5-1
TGCGCCAGCAGCCTTCAACTAGCGGGGGGCGTCGGGGAGCTGTTTTTT
CASSLQLAGGVGELFF
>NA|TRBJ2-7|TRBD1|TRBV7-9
TGTGCCAGCAGCTTAAAAGAGGGACAGGGGGCCTACGAGCAGTACTTC
CASSLKEGQGAYEQYF
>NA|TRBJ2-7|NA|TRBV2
TGTGCCAGCAGTGGGTATGGCTCCTACGAGCAGTACTTC
CASSGYGSYEQYF
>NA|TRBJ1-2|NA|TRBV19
TGTGCCAGTAGTATCACGACAGGCCACTATGGCTACACCTTC
CASSITTGHYGYTF
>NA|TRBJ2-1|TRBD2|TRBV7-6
TGTGCCAGCAGCTTAGCGGGGGGGGTGAATGAGCAGTTCTTC
CASSLAGGVNEQFF
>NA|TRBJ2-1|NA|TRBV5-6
TGTGCCAGCAGCTTGGCCGGGGGTGGTAATGAGCAGTTCTTC
CASSLAGGGNEQFF
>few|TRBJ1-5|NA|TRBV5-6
TGTGCCAGCAGCTTGGGGTTTGCTGGCAATCAGCCCCAGCATTTT
CASSLGFAGNQPQHF
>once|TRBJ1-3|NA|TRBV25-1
TGTGCCAGCAGTGGATGGGCCTCGTGGGAAGGAAACACCATATATTTT
CASSGWASWEGNTIYF
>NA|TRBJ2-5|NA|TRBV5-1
TGCGCCAGCATGACAGGCCACGGATTCCAAGAGACCCAGTACTTC
CASMTGHGFQETQYF
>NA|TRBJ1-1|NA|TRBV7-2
TGTGCCAGCAGCTTAGTGGGTAGTAAATTAGCTGAAGCTTTCTTT
CASSLVGSKLAEAFF
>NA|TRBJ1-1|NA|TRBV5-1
TGCGCCAGCAGCGCGTGGGACGGGCAGCATGAAGCTTTCTTT
CASSAWDGQHEAFF
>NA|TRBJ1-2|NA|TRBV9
TGTGCCAGCAGCCCTCTCCGGGACGGCTACACCTTC
CASSPLRDGYTF
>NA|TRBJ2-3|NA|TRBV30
TGTGCCTGGAGTGTGAGAAGAGCTAGCACAGATACGCAGTATTTT
CAWSVRRASTDTQYF
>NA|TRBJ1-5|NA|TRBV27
TGTGCCAGCAGTTTAGATGGCAGCCTGCCGGCCCAGCATTTT
CASSLDGSLPAQHF
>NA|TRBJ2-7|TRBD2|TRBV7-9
TGTGCCAGCAGCTTACCCCGCGGGAGCTCCTACGAGCAGTACTTC
CASSLPRGSSYEQYF
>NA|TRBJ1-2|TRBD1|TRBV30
TGTGCCTGGAGTGAATACAGGGGGTATGGCTACACCTTC
CAWSEYRGYGYTF
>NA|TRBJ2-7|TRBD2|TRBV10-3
TGTGCCATCAGTAAGACTAGCGGGAGGTCCTACGAGCAGTACTTC
CAISKTSGRSYEQYF
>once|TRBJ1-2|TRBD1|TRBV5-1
TGCGCCAGCAGCCCAGGGACAGGGATTTATGGCTACACCTTC
CASSPGTGIYGYTF
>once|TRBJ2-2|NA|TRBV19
TGTGCCAGTAGTATTTTAGACAGGAACACCGGGGAGCTGTTTTTT
CASSILDRNTGELFF
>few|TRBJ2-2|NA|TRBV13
TGTGCCAGCAGCACAGAGTCGTCGGCCGGGGAGCTGTTTTTT
CASSTESSAGELFF
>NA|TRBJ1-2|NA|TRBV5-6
TGTGCCAGCAGCCCGACAGGAGTAATAGGCTACACCTTC
CASSPTGVIGYTF
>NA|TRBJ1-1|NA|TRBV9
TGTGCCAGCAGCGTTCGCCCAGGGACGAACACTGAAGCTTTCTTT
CASSVRPGTNTEAFF
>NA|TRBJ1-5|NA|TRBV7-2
TGTGCCAGCAGCTTAGTAACGACGGCCCAGCCCCAGCATTTT
CASSLVTTAQPQHF
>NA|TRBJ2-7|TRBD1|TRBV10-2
TGCGCCAGCAGTGAGTCCCGGGACAGAGAGTACTTC
CASSESRDREYF
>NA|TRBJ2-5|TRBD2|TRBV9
TGTGCCAGCAGCGCCTGGACTAGCGGGGCTCCGTCCCAAGAGACCCAGTACTTC
CASSAWTSGAPSQETQYF
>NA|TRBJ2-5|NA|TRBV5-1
TGCGCCAGCAGCTCAGGACAAGAGACCCAGTACTTC
CASSSGQETQYF
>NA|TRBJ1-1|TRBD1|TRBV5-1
TGCGCCAGCAGCAAGCGGACAGGCGGCTACTCTGAAGCTTTCTTT
CASSKRTGGYSEAFF
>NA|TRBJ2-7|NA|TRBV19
TGTGCCAGTAGTTCCCGAGGAGGGACCCTCTCCTACGAGCAGTACTTC
CASSSRGGTLSYEQYF
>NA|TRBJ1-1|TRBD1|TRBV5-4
TGTGCCAGCAGGCAAGACAGGGCCCTCCGAGAAGCTTTCTTT
CASRQDRALREAFF
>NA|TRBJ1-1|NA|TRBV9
TGTGCCAGCAGCCCATTACAGGGTGGCACTGAAGCTTTCTTT
CASSPLQGGTEAFF
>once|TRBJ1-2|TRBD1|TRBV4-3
TGCGCCAGCAGCCAGGACTCTACAGGGGGCACTGGCTACACCTTC
CASSQDSTGGTGYTF
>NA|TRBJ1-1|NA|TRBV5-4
TGTGCCAGCAGCCCACCCGGGAACACTGAAGCTTTCTTT
CASSPPGNTEAFF
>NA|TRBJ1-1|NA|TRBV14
TGTGCCAGCAGCCCCCTGGCTGGGGTATCCACTGAAGCTTTCTTT
CASSPLAGVSTEAFF
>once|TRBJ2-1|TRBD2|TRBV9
TGTGCCAGCAGCGCCGCGGGGGGCTCCTACAATGAGCAGTTCTTC
CASSAAGGSYNEQFF
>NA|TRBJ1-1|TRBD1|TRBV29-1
TGCAGCGCGCCGGGACAGGGGGCCTATGAAGCTTTCTTT
CSAPGQGAYEAFF
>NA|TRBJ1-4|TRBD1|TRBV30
TGTGCCTGGAGTAGGACAGGGACTAATGAAAAACTGTTTTTT
CAWSRTGTNEKLFF
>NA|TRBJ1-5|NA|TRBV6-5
TGTGCCAGCAGCTCGGGGGGCATACAGCCCCAGCATTTT
CASSSGGIQPQHF
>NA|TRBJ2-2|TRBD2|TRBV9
TGTGCCAGCAGCGTAGAACTAGCGGGAGGCACCGGGGAGCTGTTTTTT
CASSVELAGGTGELFF
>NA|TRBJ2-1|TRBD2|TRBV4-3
TGCGCCAGCAGCCAAGACAGCGGGGGGGCCTACAATGAGCAGTTCTTC
CASSQDSGGAYNEQFF
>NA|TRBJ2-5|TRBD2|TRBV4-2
TGTGCCAGCAGCCAAGGGGCTAGCGGAACCTACCAAGAGACCCAGTACTTC
CASSQGASGTYQETQYF
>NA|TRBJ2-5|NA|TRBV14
TGTGCCAGCAGCCGGGCCCGGCAGGACCAAGAGACCCAGTACTTC
CASSRARQDQETQYF
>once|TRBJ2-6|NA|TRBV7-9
TGTGCCAGCACAACAGGGGAGGCCGGGGCCAACGTCCTGACTTTC
CASTTGEAGANVLTF
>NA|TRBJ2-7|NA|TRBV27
TGTGCCAGCAGTTACACGGAAACCGGCGAGCAGTACTTC
CASSYTETGEQYF
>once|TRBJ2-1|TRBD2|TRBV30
TGTGCCTGGAGCGCGGGACTAGCGATGGATGAGCAGTTCTTC
CAWSAGLAMDEQFF
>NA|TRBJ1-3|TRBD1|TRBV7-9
TGTGCCAGCAGCTCCCGTCCGGACAGGGTAGGCGGAAACACCATATATTTT
CASSSRPDRVGGNTIYF
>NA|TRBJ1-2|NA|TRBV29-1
TGCAGCGTTGTAGGGGCTAACTATGGCTACACCTTC
CSVVGANYGYTF
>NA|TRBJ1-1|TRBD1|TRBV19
TGTGCCAGTCGATCCGGGACAGGGGGACCTGAAGCTTTCTTT
CASRSGTGGPEAFF
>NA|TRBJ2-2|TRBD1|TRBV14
TGTGCCAGCAGCTCCCGGGACAGGCCTAACACCGGGGAGCTGTTTTTT
CASSSRDRPNTGELFF
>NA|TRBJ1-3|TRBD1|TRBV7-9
TGTGCCAGCAGCTCGCGAGTGGGGACAGGAGAAAACACCATATATTTT
CASSSRVGTGENTIYF
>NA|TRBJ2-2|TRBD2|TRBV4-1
TGCGCCAGCAGCCAAAGTCTAGCGGGAGGGCCGGGCACCGGGGAGCTGTTTTTT
CASSQSLAGGPGTGELFF